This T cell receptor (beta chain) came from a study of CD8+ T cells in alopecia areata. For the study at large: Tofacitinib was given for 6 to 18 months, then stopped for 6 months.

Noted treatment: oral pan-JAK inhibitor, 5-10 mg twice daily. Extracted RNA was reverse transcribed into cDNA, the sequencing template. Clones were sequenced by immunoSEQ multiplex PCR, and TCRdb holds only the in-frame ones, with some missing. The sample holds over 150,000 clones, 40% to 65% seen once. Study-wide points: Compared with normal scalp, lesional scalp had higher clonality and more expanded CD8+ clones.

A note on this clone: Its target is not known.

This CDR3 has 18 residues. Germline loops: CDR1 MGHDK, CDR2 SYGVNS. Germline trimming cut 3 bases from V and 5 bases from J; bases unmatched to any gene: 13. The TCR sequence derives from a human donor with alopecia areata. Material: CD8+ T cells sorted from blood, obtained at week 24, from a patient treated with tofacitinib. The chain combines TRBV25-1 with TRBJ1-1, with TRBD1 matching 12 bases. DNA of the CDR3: TGTGCCAGCAGTGACTACCGGGACAGGGGGCTCGGGAAAACTGAAGCTTTCTTT. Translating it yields CASSDYRDRGLGKTEAFF.